This T cell receptor beta chain was recovered during a study of T cells after yellow fever vaccination. Study observations and caveats: Abundant clonotypes from the bulk population could contaminate FACS-sorted repertoires.

With regard to this clonotype: Antigen unknown.

The V and J ends lost 6 bases and 7 bases respectively, with 13 bases between them. This CDR3 is built from 13 residues. The germline V gene encodes CDR1 MNHEY and CDR2 SVGEGT. TCRdb re-called the 5' RACE reads with MiXCR, one entry per CDR3 protein. The data hold about 300,000 distinct CDR3 sequences, with roughly 4% observed a single time. The receptor's source is a man younger than 35 who received the YFV17D yellow fever vaccine. The chain couples TRBV6-2 or TRBV6-3 to TRBJ2-1; possible D gene TRBD1, 5 bases. The sequencing used PBMCs, collected 5 days after the yellow fever booster vaccination. CDR3 residues: CASSLRGTNEQFF. CDR3 nucleotide sequence: TGTGCCAGCAGCCTAAGGGGAACGAATGAGCAGTTCTTC.